This T cell receptor beta chain came from a study of OX40 agonist ivuxolimab in advanced cancers. The protocol was immunoSEQ multiplex PCR, while the TCRdb copy is restricted to in-frame clones and leaves out a portion. The data contain about 80,000 clones, about 90% of them singletons. Germline V gives CDR1 SEHNR, CDR2 FQNEAQ (reference sequence). Trimming left V 7 bases short and J 9 bases short, with 21 bases between. The CDR3 covers 14 residues. The chain recombines TRBV7-9 with TRBJ2-5; D might be TRBD1 or TRBD2, each matching 6 bases. The sequencing used CD4+ or CD8+ T cells sorted from blood, collected in a trial of the OX40 agonist ivuxolimab. The clonotype originates from an adult with an advanced solid tumor such as melanoma, head and neck, liver or kidney cancer. CDR3 region: CASTGASEPLAQYF. The CDR3 DNA reads TGTGCCAGCACGGGGGCTAGCGAGCCCTTGGCCCAGTACTTC.